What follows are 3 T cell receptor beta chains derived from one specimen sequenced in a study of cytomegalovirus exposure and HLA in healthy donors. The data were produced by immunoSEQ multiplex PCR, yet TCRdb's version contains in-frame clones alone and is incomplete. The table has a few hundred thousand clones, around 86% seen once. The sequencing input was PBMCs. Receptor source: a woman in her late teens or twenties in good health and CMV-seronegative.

The CDR3 protein is CASSYWTSGASYEQYF. The CDR3 nucleotides are TGTGCCAGCAGTTACTGGACTAGCGGGGCCTCCTACGAGCAGTACTTC. This chain connects TRBV2 to TRBJ2-7, with 12 bases that match TRBD2. CDR3 length: 16 amino acids. The V and J ends lost 5 bases and 0 bases, in that order; junction bases with no gene match: 5. Germline loops: CDR1 SNHLY, CDR2 FYNNEI.

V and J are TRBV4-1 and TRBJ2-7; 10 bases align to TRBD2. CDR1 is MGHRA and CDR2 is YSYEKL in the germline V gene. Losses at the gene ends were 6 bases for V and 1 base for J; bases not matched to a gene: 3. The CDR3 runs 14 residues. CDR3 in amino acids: CASRLAGGSYEQYF. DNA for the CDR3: TGCGCCAGCAGGTTAGCGGGAGGATCCTACGAGCAGTACTTC.

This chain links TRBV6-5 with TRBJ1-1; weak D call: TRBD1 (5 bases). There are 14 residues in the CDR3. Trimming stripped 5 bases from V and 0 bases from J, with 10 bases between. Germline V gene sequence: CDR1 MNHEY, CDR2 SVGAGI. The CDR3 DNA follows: TGTGCCAGCAGTCCGTTAGGGGTGAACACTGAAGCTTTCTTT. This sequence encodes CASSPLGVNTEAFF.